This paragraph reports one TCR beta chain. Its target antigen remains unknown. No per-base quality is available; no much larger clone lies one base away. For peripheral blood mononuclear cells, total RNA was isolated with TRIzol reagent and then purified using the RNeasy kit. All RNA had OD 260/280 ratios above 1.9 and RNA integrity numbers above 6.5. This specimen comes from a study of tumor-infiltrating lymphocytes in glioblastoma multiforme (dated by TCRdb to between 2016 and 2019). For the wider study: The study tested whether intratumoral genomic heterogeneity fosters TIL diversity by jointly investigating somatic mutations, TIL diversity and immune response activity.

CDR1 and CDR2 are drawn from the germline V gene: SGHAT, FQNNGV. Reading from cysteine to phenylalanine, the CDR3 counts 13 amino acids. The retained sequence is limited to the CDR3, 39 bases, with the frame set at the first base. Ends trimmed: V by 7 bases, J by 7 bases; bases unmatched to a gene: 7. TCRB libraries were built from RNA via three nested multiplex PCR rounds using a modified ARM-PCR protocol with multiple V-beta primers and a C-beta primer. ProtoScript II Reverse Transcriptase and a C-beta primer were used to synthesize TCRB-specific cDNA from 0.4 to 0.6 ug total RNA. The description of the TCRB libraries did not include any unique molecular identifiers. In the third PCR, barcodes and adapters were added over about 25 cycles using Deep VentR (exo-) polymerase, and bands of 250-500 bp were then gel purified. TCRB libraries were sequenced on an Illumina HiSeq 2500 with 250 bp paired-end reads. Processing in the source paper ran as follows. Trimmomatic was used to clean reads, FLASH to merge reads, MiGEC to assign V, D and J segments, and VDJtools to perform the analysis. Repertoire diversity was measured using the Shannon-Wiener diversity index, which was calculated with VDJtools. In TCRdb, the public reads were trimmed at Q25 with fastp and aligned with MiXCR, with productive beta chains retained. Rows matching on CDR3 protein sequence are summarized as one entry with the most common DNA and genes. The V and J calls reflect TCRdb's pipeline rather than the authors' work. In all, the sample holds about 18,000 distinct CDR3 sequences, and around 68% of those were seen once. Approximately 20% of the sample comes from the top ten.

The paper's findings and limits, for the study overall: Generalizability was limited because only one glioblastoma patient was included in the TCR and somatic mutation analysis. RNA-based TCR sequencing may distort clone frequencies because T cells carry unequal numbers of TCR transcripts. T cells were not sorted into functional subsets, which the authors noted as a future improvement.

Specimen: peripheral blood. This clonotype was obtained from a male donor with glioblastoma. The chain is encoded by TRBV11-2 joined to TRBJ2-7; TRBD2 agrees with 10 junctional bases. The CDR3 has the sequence CASTKAGGVEQYF. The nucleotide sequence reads TGTGCCAGCACTAAAGCGGGAGGGGTGGAGCAGTACTTC. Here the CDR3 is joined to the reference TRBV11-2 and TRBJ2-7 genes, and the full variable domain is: EAGVAQSPRYKIIEKRQSVAFWCNPISGHATLYWYQQILGQGPKLLIQFQNNGVVDDSQLPKDRFSAERLKGVDSTLKIQPAKLEDSAVYLCASTKAGGVEQYFGPGTRLTVT.